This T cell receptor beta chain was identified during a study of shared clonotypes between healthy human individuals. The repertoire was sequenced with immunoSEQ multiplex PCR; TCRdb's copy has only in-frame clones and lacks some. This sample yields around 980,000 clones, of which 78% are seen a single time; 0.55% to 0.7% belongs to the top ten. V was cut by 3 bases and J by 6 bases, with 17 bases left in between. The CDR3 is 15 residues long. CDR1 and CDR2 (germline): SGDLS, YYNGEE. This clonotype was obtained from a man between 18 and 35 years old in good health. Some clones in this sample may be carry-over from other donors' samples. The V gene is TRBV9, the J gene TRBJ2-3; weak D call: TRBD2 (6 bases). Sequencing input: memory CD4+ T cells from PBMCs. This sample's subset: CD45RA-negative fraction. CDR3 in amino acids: CASSAQVVGGDTQYF. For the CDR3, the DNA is TGTGCCAGCAGCGCCCAGGTAGTCGGAGGGGATACGCAGTATTTT.